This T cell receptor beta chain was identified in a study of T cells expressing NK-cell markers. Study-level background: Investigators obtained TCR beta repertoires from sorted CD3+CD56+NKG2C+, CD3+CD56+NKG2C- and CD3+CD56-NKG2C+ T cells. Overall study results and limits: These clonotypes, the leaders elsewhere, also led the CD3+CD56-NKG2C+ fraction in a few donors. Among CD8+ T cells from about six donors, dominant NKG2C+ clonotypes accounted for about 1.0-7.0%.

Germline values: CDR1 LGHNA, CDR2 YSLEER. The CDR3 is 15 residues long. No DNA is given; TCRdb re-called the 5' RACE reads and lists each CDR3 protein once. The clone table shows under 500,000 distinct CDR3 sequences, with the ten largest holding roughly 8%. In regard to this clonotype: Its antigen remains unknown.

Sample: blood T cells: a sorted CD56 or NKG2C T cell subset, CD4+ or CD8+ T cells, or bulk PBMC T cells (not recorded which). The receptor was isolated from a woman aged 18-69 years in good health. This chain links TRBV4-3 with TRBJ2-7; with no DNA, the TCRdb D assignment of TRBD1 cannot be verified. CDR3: CASSQDLTGKYEQYF.